This T cell receptor (beta chain) was obtained from a study of blood T cell repertoires in COVID-19. About the research overall: Sites across the United States, Italy and Spain contributed samples from acute and convalescent COVID-19.

This clone was picked up one time. Seattle cases were enrolled at active infection and followed longitudinally. The data were produced by immunoSEQ multiplex PCR, yet TCRdb's version contains in-frame clones alone and is incomplete. The sample includes 89,000 or so clones, 89% of them seen just once. V shed 0 bases, J shed 2 bases, and the junction held 3 bases outside the gene matches. The CDR3 extends over 15 amino acids. Looked up from germline, CDR1 is LNHNV and CDR2 is YYDKDF (reference sequence). This TCR came from a man aged 45-65 years with COVID-19, enrolled during active disease. The chain uses TRBV15 and TRBJ2-7, with 8 bases aligning to TRBD1. The sequenced sample was peripheral blood. The CDR3 sequence: CATSRDDRGAYEQYF. The CDR3, as DNA: TGTGCCACCAGCAGAGATGACAGGGGAGCCTACGAGCAGTACTTC. Full variable domain (missing parts from reference TRBV15 and TRBJ2-7): DAMVIQNPRYQVTQFGKPVTLSCSQTLNHNVMYWYQQKSSQAPKLLFHYYDKDFNNEADTPDNFQSRRPNTSFCFLDIRSPGLGDTAMYLCATSRDDRGAYEQYFGPGTRLTVT.